Listed here is a single T cell receptor beta chain. MiXCR, applied by TCRdb to the 5' RACE reads, yields one record per CDR3 protein. In the table there are tens of thousands of distinct CDR3 sequences, 18% of which are singletons. Naive CD4+ cells had CD25+ Tregs removed. The CDR3 has 16 amino acids. Germline CDR1 reads SQVTM; CDR2 reads ANQGSEA. V lost 3 bases, J lost 0 bases, and 11 bases stayed unmatched. The sequenced material came from naive CD4+ T cells sorted from a lymph node. The subset here: naive CD4+ T cells, CD4+CD45RA+CD25-. The clonotype was recovered from a female donor with breast cancer. The chain joins TRBV29-1 to TRBJ2-7, with TRBD2 identical over 7 bases. This CDR3 is CSVEALSGSLSYEQYF. For the CDR3, the DNA is TGCAGCGTTGAGGCCCTTAGCGGGTCCCTCTCCTACGAGCAGTACTTC.